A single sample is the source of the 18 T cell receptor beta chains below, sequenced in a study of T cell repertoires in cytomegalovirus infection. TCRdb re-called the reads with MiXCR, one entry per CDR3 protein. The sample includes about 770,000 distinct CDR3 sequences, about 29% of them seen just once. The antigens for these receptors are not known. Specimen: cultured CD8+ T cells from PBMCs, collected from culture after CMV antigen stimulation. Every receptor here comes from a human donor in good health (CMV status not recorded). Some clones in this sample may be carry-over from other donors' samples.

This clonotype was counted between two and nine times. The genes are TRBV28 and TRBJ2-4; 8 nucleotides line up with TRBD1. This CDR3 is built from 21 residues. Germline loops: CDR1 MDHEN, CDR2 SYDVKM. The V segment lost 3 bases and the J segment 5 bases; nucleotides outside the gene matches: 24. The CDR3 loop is CASSFLAGGVRLEANQNIQYF. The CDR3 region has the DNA TGTGCCAGCAGTTTTCTCGCAGGGGGCGTACGTTTGGAAGCCAACCAAAACATTCAGTACTTC.

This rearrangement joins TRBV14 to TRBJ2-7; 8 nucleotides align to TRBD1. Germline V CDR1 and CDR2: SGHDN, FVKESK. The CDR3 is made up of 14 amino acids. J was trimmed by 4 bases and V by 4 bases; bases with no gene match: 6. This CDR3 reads CASSPWQGAYEQYF. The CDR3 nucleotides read TGTGCCAGCAGCCCCTGGCAGGGGGCTTACGAGCAGTACTTC.

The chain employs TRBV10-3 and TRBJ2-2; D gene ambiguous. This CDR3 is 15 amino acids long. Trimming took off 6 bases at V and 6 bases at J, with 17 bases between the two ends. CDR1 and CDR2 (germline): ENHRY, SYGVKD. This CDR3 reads CAIRVTEHHAGELFF. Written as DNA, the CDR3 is TGTGCCATCAGGGTAACAGAACACCACGCCGGGGAGCTGTTTTTT.

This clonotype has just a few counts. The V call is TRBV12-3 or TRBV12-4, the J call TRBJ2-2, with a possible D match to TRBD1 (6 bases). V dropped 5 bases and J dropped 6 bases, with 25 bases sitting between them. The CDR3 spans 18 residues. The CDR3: CASSPIPPKGEWSGELFF. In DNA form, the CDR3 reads TGTGCCAGCAGTCCTATTCCCCCCAAGGGGGAGTGGTCCGGGGAGCTGTTTTTT.

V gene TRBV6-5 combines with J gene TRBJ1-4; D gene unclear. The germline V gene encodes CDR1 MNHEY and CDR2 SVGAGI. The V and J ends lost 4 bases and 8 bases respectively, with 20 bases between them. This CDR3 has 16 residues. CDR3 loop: CASSFAPSRVDEKLFF. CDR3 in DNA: TGTGCCAGCAGTTTCGCCCCTTCCAGAGTCGACGAAAAACTGTTTTTT.

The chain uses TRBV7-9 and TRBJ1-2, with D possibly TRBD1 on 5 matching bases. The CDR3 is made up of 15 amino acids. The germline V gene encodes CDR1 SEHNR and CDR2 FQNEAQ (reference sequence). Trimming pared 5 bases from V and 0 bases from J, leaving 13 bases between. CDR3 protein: CASSPEGRTNYGYTF. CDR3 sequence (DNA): TGTGCCAGCAGCCCCGAGGGACGGACTAACTATGGCTACACCTTC. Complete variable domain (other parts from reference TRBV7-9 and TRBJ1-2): DTGVSQNPRHKITKRGQNVTFRCDPISEHNRLYWYRQTLGQGPEFLTYFQNEAQLEKSRLLSDRFSAERPKGSFSTLEIQRTEQGDSAMYLCASSPEGRTNYGYTFGSGTRLTVV.

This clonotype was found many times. The CDR3 spells CASSLALASGGSLAKNIQYF. As DNA, the CDR3 is TGTGCCAGCAGTTTAGCTTTGGCTAGCGGGGGGAGTCTAGCCAAAAACATTCAGTACTTC. The rearrangement uses TRBV12-3 or TRBV12-4 and TRBJ2-4, with 11 bases identical to TRBD2. The CDR3 consists of 20 residues. The V segment lost 0 bases and the J segment 0 bases; nucleotides outside the gene matches: 10.

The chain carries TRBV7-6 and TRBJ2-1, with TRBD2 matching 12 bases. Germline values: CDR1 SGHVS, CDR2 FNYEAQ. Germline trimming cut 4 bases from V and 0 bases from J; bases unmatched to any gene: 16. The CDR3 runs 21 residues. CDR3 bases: TGTGCCAGCAGCTCCCCCAGGCTCGGACTAGCGGGGATAAGCTCCTACAATGAGCAGTTCTTC. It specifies CASSSPRLGLAGISSYNEQFF.

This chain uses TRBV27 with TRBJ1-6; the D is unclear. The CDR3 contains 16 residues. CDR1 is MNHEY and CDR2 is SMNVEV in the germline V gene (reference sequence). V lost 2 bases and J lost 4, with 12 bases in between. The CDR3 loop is CASSLGISPYNSPLHF. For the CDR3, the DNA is TGTGCCAGCAGTTTAGGGATTTCACCTTATAATTCACCCCTCCACTTT.

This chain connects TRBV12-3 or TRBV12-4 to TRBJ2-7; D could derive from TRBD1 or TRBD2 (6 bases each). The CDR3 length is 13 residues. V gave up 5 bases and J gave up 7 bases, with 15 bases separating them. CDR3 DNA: TGTGCCAGCAGTGCATGGGGGGCAGAGGAGCAGTACTTC. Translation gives CASSAWGAEEQYF.

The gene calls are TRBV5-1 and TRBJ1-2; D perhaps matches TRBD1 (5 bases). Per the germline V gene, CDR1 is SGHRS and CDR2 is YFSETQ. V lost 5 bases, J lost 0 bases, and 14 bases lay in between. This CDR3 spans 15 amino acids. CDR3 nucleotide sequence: TGCGCCAGCAGTATTGGAGACAGCTCTAACTATGGCTACACCTTC. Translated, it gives CASSIGDSSNYGYTF.

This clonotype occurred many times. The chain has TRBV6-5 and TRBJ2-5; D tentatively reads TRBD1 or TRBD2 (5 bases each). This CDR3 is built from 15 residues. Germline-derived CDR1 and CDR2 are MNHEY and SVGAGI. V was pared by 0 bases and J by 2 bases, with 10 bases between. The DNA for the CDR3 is TGTGCCAGCAGTTACTCGAGTTGGGGGCAAGAGACCCAGTACTTC. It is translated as CASSYSSWGQETQYF.

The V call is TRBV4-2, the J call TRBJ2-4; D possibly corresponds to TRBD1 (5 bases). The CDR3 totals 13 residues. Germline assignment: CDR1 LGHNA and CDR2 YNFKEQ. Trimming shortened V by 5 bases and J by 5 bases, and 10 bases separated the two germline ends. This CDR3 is CASSGAPENIQYF. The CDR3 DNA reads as TGTGCCAGCAGCGGGGCGCCGGAAAACATTCAGTACTTC.

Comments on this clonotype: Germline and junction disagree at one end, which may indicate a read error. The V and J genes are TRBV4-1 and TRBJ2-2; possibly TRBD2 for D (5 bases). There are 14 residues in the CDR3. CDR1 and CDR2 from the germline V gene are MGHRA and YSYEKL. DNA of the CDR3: TGCGCCAGCAGCCAAGAGGGAGACGAGTGGGAGCAGTTTTTT. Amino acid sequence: CASSQEGDEWEQFF.

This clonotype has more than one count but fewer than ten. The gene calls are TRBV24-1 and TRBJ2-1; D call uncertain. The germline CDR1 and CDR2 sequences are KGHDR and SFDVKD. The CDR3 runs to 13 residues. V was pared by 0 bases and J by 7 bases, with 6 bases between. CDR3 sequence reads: CATSDLSGNEQFF. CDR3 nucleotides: TGTGCCACCAGTGATTTGAGTGGTAATGAGCAGTTCTTC.

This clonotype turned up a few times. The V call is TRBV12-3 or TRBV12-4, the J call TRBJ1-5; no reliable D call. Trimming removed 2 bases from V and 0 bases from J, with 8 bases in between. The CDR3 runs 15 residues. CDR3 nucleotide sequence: TGTGCCAGCAGTTTAAAGGGCAGTAGCAATCAGCCCCAGCATTTT. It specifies CASSLKGSSNQPQHF.

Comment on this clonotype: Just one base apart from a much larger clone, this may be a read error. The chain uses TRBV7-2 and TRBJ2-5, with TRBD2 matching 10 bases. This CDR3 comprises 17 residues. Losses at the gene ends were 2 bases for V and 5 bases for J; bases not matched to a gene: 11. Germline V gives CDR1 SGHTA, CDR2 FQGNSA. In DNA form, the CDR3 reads TGTGCCAGCAGCTTATATTCTAGCGGGGGCCAGCAGGAGACCCAGTACTTC. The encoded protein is CASSLYSSGGQQETQYF.

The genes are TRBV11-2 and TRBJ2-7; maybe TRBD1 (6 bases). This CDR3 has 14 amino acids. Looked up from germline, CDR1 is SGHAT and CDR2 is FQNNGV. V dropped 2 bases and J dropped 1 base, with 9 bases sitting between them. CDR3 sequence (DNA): TGTGCCAGCAGCTTATTCGGACAGTCCTACGAGCAGTACGTC. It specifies CASSLFGQSYEQYV.